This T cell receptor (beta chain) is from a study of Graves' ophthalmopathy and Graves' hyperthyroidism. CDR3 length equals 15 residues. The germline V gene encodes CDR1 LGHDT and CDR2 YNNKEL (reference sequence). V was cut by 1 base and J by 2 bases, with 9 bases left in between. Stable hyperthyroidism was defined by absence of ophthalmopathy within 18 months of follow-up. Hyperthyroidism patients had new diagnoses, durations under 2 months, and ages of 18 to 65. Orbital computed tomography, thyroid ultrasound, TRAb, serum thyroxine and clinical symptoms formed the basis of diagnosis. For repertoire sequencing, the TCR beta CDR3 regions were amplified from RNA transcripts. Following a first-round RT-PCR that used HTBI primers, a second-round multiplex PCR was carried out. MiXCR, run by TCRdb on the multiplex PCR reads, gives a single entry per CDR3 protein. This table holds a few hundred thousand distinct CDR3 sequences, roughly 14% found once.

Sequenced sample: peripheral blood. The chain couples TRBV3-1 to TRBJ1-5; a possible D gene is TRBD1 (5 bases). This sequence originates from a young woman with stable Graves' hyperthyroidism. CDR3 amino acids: CASSQGGTGNQPQHF. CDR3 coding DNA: TGTGCCAGCAGCCAAGGAGGGACGGGCAATCAGCCCCAGCATTTT.